A single sample is the source of the 30 T cell receptor beta chains below, sequenced in a study of OX40 agonist ivuxolimab in advanced cancers. Sequenced by immunoSEQ multiplex PCR; TCRdb stores in-frame clones only, minus some. Among 67,000 or so clones, around 81% were seen once, and the ten largest hold around 3.4%. The sample here was CD4+ or CD8+ T cells sorted from blood, taken in a trial of the OX40 agonist ivuxolimab. The receptor source for this set is an adult with an advanced solid tumor such as melanoma, head and neck, liver or kidney cancer.

The V gene is TRBV5-1, the J gene TRBJ2-2; D unclear. V was trimmed by 0 bases and J by 4 bases, leaving 13 bases between them. This CDR3 has 16 amino acids. Germline CDR1 is SGHRS and CDR2 is YFSETQ. The CDR3 here is CASSLEGPFATGELFF. The DNA of the CDR3 is TGCGCCAGCAGCTTGGAAGGGCCCTTCGCCACCGGGGAGCTGTTTTTT.

J is TRBJ2-5 and V is TRBV2; TRBD1 agrees at 7 bases. Trimming at V came to 6 bases and at J to 2 bases, leaving 3 bases not matched to a gene. CDR1 and CDR2 (germline): SNHLY, FYNNEI. This CDR3 comprises 13 residues. This CDR3 is CASRGTVQETQYF. CDR3 nucleotide sequence: TGTGCCAGCAGGGGGACAGTACAAGAGACCCAGTACTTC.

V and J are TRBV10-3 and TRBJ1-4, with D perhaps TRBD1 (5 bases). The CDR3 consists of 13 residues. V was trimmed by 6 bases and J by 6 bases, leaving 11 bases between them. CDR1 and CDR2 from the germline V gene are ENHRY and SYGVKD. The CDR3 bases are TGTGCCATCAGCACACTGGGGGATGAAAAACTGTTTTTT. Protein: CAISTLGDEKLFF.

This clone appeared a single time. The chain's CDR3 is CASSSTSGSVNNEQFF. For the CDR3, the DNA is TGTGCCAGCAGCTCCACTAGCGGGAGCGTGAACAATGAGCAGTTCTTC. This rearrangement joins TRBV7-9 to TRBJ2-1, with 11 bases that match TRBD2. V was pared by 4 bases and J by 5 bases, with 7 bases of the junction left unmatched. The germline gives CDR1 SEHNR, CDR2 FQNEAQ (reference sequence). The CDR3 has 16 amino acids.

The V and J genes are TRBV4-1 and TRBJ2-2, with a weak D call TRBD2 (6 bases). The V and J ends lost 4 bases and 3 bases respectively, with 12 bases between them. CDR1 is MGHRA and CDR2 is YSYEKL in the germline V gene. The CDR3 loop spans 15 amino acids. The CDR3 reads CASSPSSGYTGELFF. For the CDR3, the DNA is TGCGCCAGCAGCCCCTCAAGCGGGTACACCGGGGAGCTGTTTTTT.

The V and J genes are TRBV7-2 and TRBJ1-1; D might be TRBD1 (5 bases). Germline V lookup: CDR1 SGHTA, CDR2 FQGNSA. Trimming removed 5 bases from V and 13 bases from J, with 23 bases in between. The CDR3 consists of 14 residues. CDR3 loop: CASSPDTGTTTGFF. CDR3 DNA: TGTGCCAGCAGCCCGGATACCGGGACCACGACTGGTTTCTTT.

A single count supports this clone. The V and J genes are TRBV5-1 and TRBJ1-2; 7 positions match TRBD1. The CDR3 runs to 14 residues. The germline CDR1 and CDR2 sequences are SGHRS and YFSETQ. J was trimmed by 5 bases and V by 2 bases; bases with no gene match: 6. This CDR3 is CASSFEDRLYGYTF. The CDR3 nucleotides are TGCGCCAGCAGCTTCGAGGACAGGCTATATGGCTACACCTTC.

This clone was detected only a few times. J is TRBJ2-3 and V is TRBV11-2; D unclear. Germline V gives CDR1 SGHAT, CDR2 FQNNGV. This CDR3 is 12 amino acids long. The germline V and J ends were trimmed by 4 bases and 1 base, with 3 bases remaining between them. CDR3 bases: TGTGCCAGCAGCTCCGGCACAGATACGCAGTATTTT. Translating it yields CASSSGTDTQYF.

The chain couples TRBV4-3 to TRBJ2-7; unclear D gene. This CDR3 contains 13 residues. Trimming cost V 1 base and J 4 bases, with 8 bases left between them. Germline-derived CDR1 and CDR2 are LGHNA and YSLEER. The CDR3 protein is CASSQADGYEQYF. The CDR3 coding sequence is TGCGCCAGCAGCCAAGCGGACGGATACGAGCAGTACTTC.

The rearrangement uses TRBV6-1 and TRBJ2-1, with 8 bases lining up with TRBD1. This CDR3 has 15 amino acids. Germline lookup yields CDR1 MNHNS and CDR2 SASEGT. The V and J ends lost 4 bases and 0 bases, in that order; junction bases with no gene match: 2. CDR3 sequence reads: CASSVDRGSYNEQFF. The CDR3 region has the DNA TGTGCCAGCAGTGTTGACAGGGGCTCCTACAATGAGCAGTTCTTC.

This chain links TRBV7-2 with TRBJ2-6; 7 bases line up with TRBD1. Germline CDR1 is SGHTA and CDR2 is FQGNSA. V was clipped by 3 bases and J by 0 bases; unmatched bases: 5. The CDR3 is 17 amino acids. The CDR3 region is CASSFDRASSGANVLTF. The CDR3, as DNA: TGTGCCAGCAGCTTCGACAGGGCGAGCTCTGGGGCCAACGTCCTGACTTTC.

This sequence joins TRBV19 and TRBJ1-1, with D maybe TRBD1 (5 bases). Trimming stripped 1 base from V and 0 bases from J, with 12 bases between. This CDR3 region has 16 residues. Germline loops: CDR1 LNHDA, CDR2 SQIVND (reference sequence). CDR3 sequence: CASSIGGLGLNTEAFF. CDR3 bases: TGTGCCAGTAGTATAGGGGGTTTGGGACTGAACACTGAAGCTTTCTTT.

The rearrangement links TRBV27 to TRBJ2-3; D gene unclear. The germline V gene encodes CDR1 MNHEY and CDR2 SMNVEV (reference sequence). Trimming pared 6 bases from V and 0 bases from J, leaving 13 bases between. The CDR3 loop spans 15 amino acids. CDR3 in DNA: TGTGCCAGCAGACTGACGTATCCTAGCACAGATACGCAGTATTTT. It specifies CASRLTYPSTDTQYF.

The genes are TRBV19 and TRBJ1-4; D might be TRBD1 (5 bases). Trimming removed 0 bases from V and 8 bases from J, with 13 bases in between. Germline V gene sequence: CDR1 LNHDA, CDR2 SQIVND (reference sequence). The CDR3 contains 15 residues. CDR3 nucleotide sequence: TGTGCCAGTAGTATAGAACCGGGACCATGGGAAAAACTGTTTTTT. This translates into CASSIEPGPWEKLFF.

This chain links TRBV4-3 with TRBJ2-5; TRBD2 agrees at 11 bases. Matching the DNA end better, TRBJ2-7 makes the J call doubtful. Germline V gene data show CDR1 as LGHNA and CDR2 as YSLEER. CDR3 length: 16 residues. The CDR3, as DNA: TGCGCCAGCAGCCCGCGGCTAGCGGGAGGCTCCTACGAGCAGTACTTC. Translation: CASSPRLAGGSYEQYF.

This clone was observed once. V is TRBV28 and J is TRBJ1-5; a weak D match, TRBD1 (5 bases). This CDR3 spans 15 amino acids. Germline V lookup: CDR1 MDHEN, CDR2 SYDVKM. The V gene lost 7 bases and the J gene lost 3 bases, with 16 bases spanning the gap. CDR3 sequence reads: CASTPPRGDNQPQHF. CDR3 nucleotide sequence: TGTGCCAGCACCCCCCCGAGGGGAGACAATCAGCCCCAGCATTTT.

V and J are TRBV4-1 and TRBJ2-1; 12 bases map to TRBD2. With 2 bases clipped from V and 2 bases from J, the junction kept 7 bases outside the gene matches. The CDR3 has 18 residues. Per germline, CDR1 MGHRA and CDR2 YSYEKL. Here the CDR3 reads CASSQPSGRAVAYNEQFF. The CDR3 nucleotides are TGCGCCAGCAGCCAACCTAGCGGGAGGGCCGTAGCCTACAATGAGCAGTTCTTC.

The V and J genes are TRBV28 and TRBJ2-2, with 8 bases matching TRBD1. V lost 6 bases and J lost 4; bases outside the gene matches: 7. CDR3 length: 15 amino acids. Germline V gene data show CDR1 as MDHEN and CDR2 as SYDVKM. CDR3 DNA: TGTGCCAGCAGCCAAATTGACAGGGGCACCGGGGAGCTGTTTTTT. Its translation: CASSQIDRGTGELFF.

This chain links TRBV5-4 with TRBJ2-1; 14 bases agree with TRBD2. CDR1 is SGHNT and CDR2 is YYREEE in the germline V gene (reference sequence). CDR3 length: 15 residues. The V gene end was trimmed by 4 bases and the J gene end by 9 bases; junction bases not matched to a gene: 6. Written as DNA, the CDR3 is TGTGCCAGCAGCCCTGGGACTAGCGGGAGCCTTGAGCAGTTCTTC. It translates to CASSPGTSGSLEQFF.

The V and J genes are TRBV6-5 and TRBJ2-2; 9 nucleotides agree with TRBD1. The CDR3 has 13 amino acids. CDR1 is MNHEY and CDR2 is SVGAGI in the germline V gene. The junction had 3 bases not matched to a gene; V was cut back by 6 bases and J by 7 bases. The CDR3 sequence is CASRTGGSGELFF. The CDR3 nucleotides are TGTGCCAGCAGGACAGGGGGGAGCGGGGAGCTGTTTTTT.

The rearrangement joins TRBV30 to TRBJ2-1, with D possibly being TRBD2 (5 bases). CDR1 is GTSNPN, CDR2 SVGIG, per germline (reference sequence). Trimming removed 0 bases at V and 5 bases at J, with 11 bases between. The CDR3 covers 14 residues. Here the CDR3 reads CAWSVPGSHNEQFF. As DNA, the CDR3 is TGTGCCTGGAGTGTACCGGGGAGCCACAATGAGCAGTTCTTC.

The chain has TRBV7-8 and TRBJ1-4; D remains ambiguous. The germline V gene encodes CDR1 SGHVS and CDR2 FQNEAQ. Between the trimmed V and J ends, which lost 5 bases and 0 bases, there was a span of 13 bases. This CDR3 region has 16 residues. CDR3 amino acids: CASSTTERATNEKLFF. In DNA, the CDR3 is TGTGCCAGCAGCACTACTGAGAGAGCAACTAATGAAAAACTGTTTTTT.

The chain employs TRBV28 and TRBJ2-7; the match to TRBD2 covers 8 bases. The V and J ends lost 3 bases and 3 bases, in that order; junction bases with no gene match: 22. This CDR3 spans 20 amino acids. Germline V gives CDR1 MDHEN, CDR2 SYDVKM. DNA of the CDR3: TGTGCCAGCAGTTTTCCTCCGGAGGGGGGAAAGGGACTAGGACGCTACGAGCAGTACTTC. This encodes CASSFPPEGGKGLGRYEQYF.

This clone has more than one count but fewer than ten. The chain recombines TRBV5-1 with TRBJ2-3; possible D gene TRBD2, 6 bases. The CDR3 consists of 15 residues. Germline CDR1 and CDR2: SGHRS and YFSETQ. V lost 5 bases, J lost 0 bases, and 13 bases lay in between. The CDR3 DNA follows: TGCGCCAGCAGAGAAGGGGCGGGGAGCACAGATACGCAGTATTTT. Amino acid sequence: CASREGAGSTDTQYF.

This clone was seen more than once but under ten times. The gene calls are TRBV5-6 and TRBJ2-5; weak D call: TRBD1 (6 bases). CDR3 length equals 17 residues. V was trimmed by 3 bases and J by 1 base, leaving 19 bases between them. Germline assignment: CDR1 SGHDT and CDR2 YYEEEE. The CDR3 reads CASSSITGSKTQETQYF. The CDR3 nucleotides are TGTGCCAGCAGCTCAATCACAGGGTCGAAAACCCAAGAGACCCAGTACTTC.

The chain combines TRBV7-9 with TRBJ2-7; the D gene is possibly TRBD2 (7 bases). V was cut by 5 bases and J by 5 bases, with 16 bases left in between. This CDR3 comprises 14 residues. Germline CDR1 and CDR2: SEHNR and FQNEAQ (reference sequence). The CDR3: CASSEQGGFDEQYF. In nucleotides, the CDR3 is TGTGCCAGCAGCGAACAGGGAGGGTTCGACGAGCAGTACTTC.

The CDR3: CASTSLGTYNEQFF. In nucleotides, the CDR3 is TGTGCCAGTACCTCTCTCGGGACATACAATGAGCAGTTCTTC. The chain joins TRBV19 to TRBJ2-1; maybe TRBD1 (6 bases). This CDR3 comprises 14 residues. Germline values: CDR1 LNHDA, CDR2 SQIVND (reference sequence). Trimming took 7 bases from V and 4 from J, leaving 14 bases between them.

The chain recombines TRBV11-2 with TRBJ2-1; 10 bases are shared with TRBD2. There are 14 residues in the CDR3. Per the germline V gene, CDR1 is SGHAT and CDR2 is FQNNGV. Unmatched junction bases numbered 2, after V lost 2 bases and J lost 7 bases. As DNA, the CDR3 is TGTGCCAGCAGCTTAAATAGCGGGGGGAATGAGCAGTTCTTC. This encodes CASSLNSGGNEQFF. The entire variable domain, with the rest obtained from reference TRBV11-2 and TRBJ2-1, is as follows: EAGVAQSPRYKIIEKRQSVAFWCNPISGHATLYWYQQILGQGPKLLIQFQNNGVVDDSQLPKDRFSAERLKGVDSTLKIQPAKLEDSAVYLCASSLNSGGNEQFFGPGTRLTVL.

The J gene is TRBJ2-7, the V gene TRBV11-3, with 9 bases that match TRBD2. J lost 6 bases, V lost 5 bases, and 5 bases had no gene match. CDR1 and CDR2 from the germline V gene are SGHNT and YENEEA. This CDR3 has 13 amino acids. The CDR3 loop reads CASSRTSEVEQYF. For the CDR3, the DNA is TGTGCCAGCAGCCGGACTAGCGAGGTCGAGCAGTACTTC.

The rearrangement joins TRBV28 to TRBJ2-5; 9 bases line up with TRBD1. The germline V gene has CDR1 MDHEN and CDR2 SYDVKM. CDR3 size: 17 residues. V lost 5 bases and J lost 7; bases outside the gene matches: 17. CDR3 amino acids: CASSKGQGFILLGTQYF. The CDR3 nucleotides read TGTGCCAGCAGTAAGGGACAGGGATTTATTCTATTAGGGACCCAGTACTTC.